The following is a T cell receptor (beta chain) sequence with its context. The sample is drawn from a study of PD-1 blockade in classical Hodgkin lymphoma. Time point defined: cycle 4 day 1 (C4D1), after more than 5 weeks of nivolumab. Every patient relapsed after autologous stem cell transplantation, and brentuximab vedotin exposure varied. V dropped 2 bases and J dropped 5 bases, with 18 bases sitting between them. The CDR3 spans 15 residues. Germline CDR1 GTSNPN, CDR2 SVGIG (reference sequence). The assay was immunoSEQ multiplex PCR, and TCRdb's table has in-frame clones only and misses some. In the table there are over 85,000 clones, just over 90% of which are singletons.

Material: peripheral blood mononuclear cells (PBMCs), obtained before the fourth cycle of nivolumab. The sequence derives from a human donor with classical Hodgkin lymphoma. This sequence joins TRBV30 and TRBJ1-2; D not resolved. The CDR3 spells CAWSIPGGGLYGYTF. The CDR3 DNA is TGTGCCTGGAGTATTCCAGGTGGCGGGCTTTATGGCTACACCTTC.